A single sample gave rise to the 7 T cell receptor beta chains below, sequenced in a study of T-cell reconstitution after alpha-beta-depleted transplantation in children. A library of TCRbeta sequences, prepared with unique molecular identifiers, was generated. TCRdb itself ran the PCR reads through MiXCR, one entry per CDR3 protein. The sample shows 83,000 or so distinct CDR3 sequences, 7.5% to 9.5% of them seen only once. Material: PBMCs from the stem cell graft donor, obtained from the stem cell graft. These receptors were collected from a human donor who donated a stem cell graft to a child with congenital amegakaryocytic thrombocytopenia.

This clonotype was seen repeatedly, ten times or more. The CDR3 DNA reads as TGCAGCGTTGGGAATCAGGGGACAGGGGAGACTGAAGCTTTCTTT. As protein: CSVGNQGTGETEAFF. The chain combines TRBV29-1 with TRBJ1-1, with 10 nucleotides matching TRBD1. V shed 4 bases, J shed 5 bases, and the junction held 10 bases outside the gene matches. CDR3 length equals 15 residues. The germline CDR1 and CDR2 sequences are SQVTM and ANQGSEA.

This clonotype was seen ten or more times. V and J are TRBV18 and TRBJ1-2; 7 bases are shared with TRBD1. J lost 8 bases, V lost 4 bases, and 10 bases had no gene match. The CDR3 runs to 14 residues. Germline loops: CDR1 KGHSH, CDR2 LQKENI. The DNA of the CDR3 is TGTGCCAGCTCACTCCTAGACAGGGTACCCGGCTACACCTTC. It codes for CASSLLDRVPGYTF.

This clonotype was observed at least ten times. V gene TRBV15 combines with J gene TRBJ1-1; TRBD1 is a possible D gene (6 bases). Trimming removed 9 bases from V and 6 bases from J, with 14 bases in between. The CDR3 has 12 amino acids. Germline-derived CDR1 and CDR2 are LNHNV and YYDKDF (reference sequence). The CDR3 nucleotides read TGTGCCACGGGTACAGGGTTTGCTGAAGCTTTCTTT. Translated: CATGTGFAEAFF.

V and J are TRBV19 and TRBJ1-4; 7 bases are a match to TRBD1. V lost 3 bases to trimming and J lost 4 bases; unmatched junction nucleotides: 5. The germline V gene has CDR1 LNHDA and CDR2 SQIVND (reference sequence). The CDR3 runs 15 residues. The CDR3 DNA reads as TGTGCCAGTAGTATGCAGGGACAGTTTAATGAAAAACTGTTTTTT. The encoded protein is CASSMQGQFNEKLFF. Filled out from reference TRBV19 and TRBJ1-4, the complete variable domain reads DGGITQSPKYLFRKEGQNVTLSCEQNLNHDAMYWYRQDPGQGLRLIYYSQIVNDFQKGDIAEGYSVSREKKESFPLTVTSAQKNPTAFYLCASSMQGQFNEKLFFGSGTQLSVL.

By proportion, this clonotype is medium-sized (0.01 to 0.1%). The chain links TRBV5-1 to TRBJ2-5; D not resolved. Germline lookup yields CDR1 SGHRS and CDR2 YFSETQ. CDR3 length: 14 residues. V was trimmed by 4 bases and J by 4 bases, leaving 14 bases between them. CDR3 amino acids: CASSPPGFSETQYF. For the CDR3, the DNA is TGCGCCAGCAGCCCGCCAGGCTTCTCAGAGACCCAGTACTTC.

There are many counts of this clonotype. The chain has TRBV15 and TRBJ2-5; D is unresolved. Trimming shortened V by 1 base and J by 5 bases, and 11 bases separated the two germline ends. The CDR3 runs 14 residues. Germline CDR1 is LNHNV and CDR2 is YYDKDF (reference sequence). CDR3 region: CATSRGNMGETQYF. CDR3 sequence (DNA): TGTGCCACCAGCAGAGGAAATATGGGTGAGACCCAGTACTTC.

This clonotype showed up many times. The chain employs TRBV2 and TRBJ2-7, with D unresolved. This CDR3 has 13 residues. Between the trimmed V and J ends, which lost 0 bases and 5 bases, there was a span of 8 bases. Germline V lookup: CDR1 SNHLY, CDR2 FYNNEI. The DNA for the CDR3 is TGTGCCAGCAGTGAAGCGCTTCGGGACGAGCAGTACTTC. As protein: CASSEALRDEQYF.